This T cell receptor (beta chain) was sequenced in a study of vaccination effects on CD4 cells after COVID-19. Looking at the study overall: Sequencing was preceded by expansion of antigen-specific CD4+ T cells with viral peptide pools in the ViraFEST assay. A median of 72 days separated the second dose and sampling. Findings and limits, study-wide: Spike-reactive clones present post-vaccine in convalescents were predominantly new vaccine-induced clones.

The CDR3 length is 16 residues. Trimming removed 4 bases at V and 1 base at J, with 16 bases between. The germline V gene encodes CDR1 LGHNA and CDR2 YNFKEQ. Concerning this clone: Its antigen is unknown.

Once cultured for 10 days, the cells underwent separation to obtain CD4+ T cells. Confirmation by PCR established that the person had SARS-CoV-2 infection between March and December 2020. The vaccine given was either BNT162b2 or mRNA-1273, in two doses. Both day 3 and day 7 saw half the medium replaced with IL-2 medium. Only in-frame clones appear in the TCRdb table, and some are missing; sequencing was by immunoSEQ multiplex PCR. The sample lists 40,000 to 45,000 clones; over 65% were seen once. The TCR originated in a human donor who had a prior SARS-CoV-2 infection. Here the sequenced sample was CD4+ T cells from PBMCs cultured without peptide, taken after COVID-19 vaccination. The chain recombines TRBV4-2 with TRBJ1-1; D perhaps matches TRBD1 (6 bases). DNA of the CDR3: TGTGCCAGCAGCCGAGGACTGGACAGACAGAACACTGAAGCTTTCTTT. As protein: CASSRGLDRQNTEAFF.